A selection of T cell receptor beta chains follows, all from one sample in a study of shared clonotypes between healthy human individuals. The table came from immunoSEQ multiplex PCR; TCRdb's copy has only in-frame clones and leaves some out. The sample contains around 600,000 clones, roughly 97% of which appear only once. The sample was naive CD4+ T cells sorted from blood. The origin of the receptors is a woman aged 25 to 39 in good health. Each CDR3 is given with its conserved first and last residue. The order of the fields is J gene, clone size, D gene, V gene, CDR3 DNA, CDR3 protein. A D gene is named only where the DNA matches it firmly. A row's size may be missing; if present it is once, few, many or a size class.

j_call: TRBJ1-1; clone_size: -; d_call: TRBD1; v_call: TRBV15; cdr3_nt: TGTGCCACCAGCAGAGCCCGGGACAGTGGCGGCACTGAAGCTTTCTTT; cdr3_aa: CATSRARDSGGTEAFF
j_call: TRBJ2-7; clone_size: -; d_call: TRBD1; v_call: TRBV5-1; cdr3_nt: TGCGCCAGCAGCTTGGGTGTTAGGGGGCCCTACGAGCAGTACTTC; cdr3_aa: CASSLGVRGPYEQYF
j_call: TRBJ2-7; clone_size: -; d_call: TRBD2; v_call: TRBV7-2; cdr3_nt: TGTGCCAGCAGCTTACGACTAGCGGGAGGAAGCGAGCAGTACTTC; cdr3_aa: CASSLRLAGGSEQYF
j_call: TRBJ2-2; clone_size: -; d_call: TRBD2; v_call: TRBV6-1; cdr3_nt: TGTGCCAGCAGTGAAGTACCGCTAGCGGGAGTTCAGACCGGGGAGCTGTTTTTT; cdr3_aa: CASSEVPLAGVQTGELFF
j_call: TRBJ1-1; clone_size: -; d_call: -; v_call: TRBV19; cdr3_nt: TGTGCCAGTAAGATTTATCCCGGGAGGAAAGACACTGAAGCTTTCTTT; cdr3_aa: CASKIYPGRKDTEAFF
j_call: TRBJ2-3; clone_size: -; d_call: TRBD2; v_call: TRBV7-2; cdr3_nt: TGTGCCAGCAGCACCAGACCACTAGCGGGAATCAGCACAGATACGCAGTATTTT; cdr3_aa: CASSTRPLAGISTDTQYF
j_call: TRBJ2-7; clone_size: -; d_call: -; v_call: TRBV7-6; cdr3_nt: TGTGCCAGCAGCTGGGGCGACGCTAGGGGTTCCTACGAGCAGTACTTC; cdr3_aa: CASSWGDARGSYEQYF
j_call: TRBJ2-3; clone_size: -; d_call: -; v_call: TRBV5-8; cdr3_nt: TGTGCCAGCAGCCCAACCACTCGCACAGATACGCAGTATTTT; cdr3_aa: CASSPTTRTDTQYF
j_call: TRBJ1-1; clone_size: -; d_call: TRBD1; v_call: TRBV15; cdr3_nt: TGTGCCACCAGCAGAATCGGGACAGGGGGAGCCACTGAAGCTTTCTTT; cdr3_aa: CATSRIGTGGATEAFF
j_call: TRBJ2-2; clone_size: -; d_call: -; v_call: TRBV5-5; cdr3_nt: TGTGCCAGCAGCCCGTGGAAGGGGGTTAACACCGGGGAGCTGTTTTTT; cdr3_aa: CASSPWKGVNTGELFF
j_call: TRBJ2-5; clone_size: -; d_call: -; v_call: TRBV6-4; cdr3_nt: TGTGCCAGCAGTGACTCGAAAAGGCAAGAGACCCAGTACTTC; cdr3_aa: CASSDSKRQETQYF
j_call: TRBJ2-5; clone_size: -; d_call: -; v_call: TRBV4-2; cdr3_nt: TGTGCCAGCAGCCAAGCGGGAGTGGGGGAGACCCAGTACTTC; cdr3_aa: CASSQAGVGETQYF
j_call: TRBJ1-1; clone_size: -; d_call: TRBD1; v_call: TRBV19; cdr3_nt: TGTGCCAGCACCCACAGGGGAATAGGGAACACTGAAGCTTTCTTT; cdr3_aa: CASTHRGIGNTEAFF
j_call: TRBJ2-2; clone_size: -; d_call: -; v_call: TRBV25-1; cdr3_nt: TGTGCCAGCAGTGACGTGGGTGACACCGGGGAGCTGTTTTTT; cdr3_aa: CASSDVGDTGELFF
j_call: TRBJ2-5; clone_size: few; d_call: TRBD1; v_call: TRBV7-9; cdr3_nt: TGTGCCAGCAGCTTAGGGGACAGGGGGCAAGAGACCCAGTACTTC; cdr3_aa: CASSLGDRGQETQYF
j_call: TRBJ1-2; clone_size: -; d_call: TRBD1; v_call: TRBV10-3; cdr3_nt: TGTGCCATCAGTGTTCAGGGGGAGTCCCGCTACACCTTC; cdr3_aa: CAISVQGESRYTF
j_call: TRBJ1-2; clone_size: -; d_call: TRBD1; v_call: TRBV28; cdr3_nt: TGTGCCAGCAGTTACAGGGACAGGGTTGTAGGCTACACCTTC; cdr3_aa: CASSYRDRVVGYTF
j_call: TRBJ2-7; clone_size: -; d_call: TRBD1; v_call: TRBV5-4; cdr3_nt: TGTGCCAGCAGCCTATCAGGGGGATACGAGCAGTACTTC; cdr3_aa: CASSLSGGYEQYF
j_call: TRBJ2-2; clone_size: -; d_call: TRBD2; v_call: TRBV11-2; cdr3_nt: TGTGCCAGCAGGCAGGGACTAGCGGGAGTTACCGGGGAGCTGTTTTTT; cdr3_aa: CASRQGLAGVTGELFF
j_call: TRBJ1-1; clone_size: -; d_call: -; v_call: TRBV11-2; cdr3_nt: TGTGCCAGCAGCCATTTTGGGGGGCGGAACACTGAAGCTTTCTTT; cdr3_aa: CASSHFGGRNTEAFF
j_call: TRBJ2-2; clone_size: -; d_call: -; v_call: TRBV28; cdr3_nt: TGTGCCAGCAGTTGGGGCCCGGCTAGCGACCACACCGGGGAGCTGTTTTTT; cdr3_aa: CASSWGPASDHTGELFF
j_call: TRBJ2-4; clone_size: -; d_call: -; v_call: TRBV28; cdr3_nt: TGTGCCAGCAGTTCCTTAGCGTCGGCCAAAAACATTCAGTACTTC; cdr3_aa: CASSSLASAKNIQYF
j_call: TRBJ1-2; clone_size: -; d_call: TRBD1; v_call: TRBV5-4; cdr3_nt: TGTGCCAGCAGAAACCGGGACAGGGCCCTCGGGCACTATGGCTACACCTTC; cdr3_aa: CASRNRDRALGHYGYTF
j_call: TRBJ1-3; clone_size: -; d_call: -; v_call: TRBV28; cdr3_nt: TGTGCCAGCAGTTTACAGACGGGGGGAAACACCATATATTTT; cdr3_aa: CASSLQTGGNTIYF
j_call: TRBJ2-7; clone_size: once; d_call: TRBD2; v_call: TRBV6-1; cdr3_nt: TGTGCCAGCAGTGAAGCGGTGGGACTAGCGGGAGTTTACGAGCAGTACTTC; cdr3_aa: CASSEAVGLAGVYEQYF
j_call: TRBJ2-1; clone_size: -; d_call: -; v_call: TRBV9; cdr3_nt: TGTGCCAGCAGCCTCCGTCCCAATCCTACCTACAATGAGCAGTTCTTC; cdr3_aa: CASSLRPNPTYNEQFF
j_call: TRBJ2-7; clone_size: -; d_call: -; v_call: TRBV28; cdr3_nt: TGTGCCAGCAGAGGAGAGTCCTACGAGCAGTACTTC; cdr3_aa: CASRGESYEQYF
j_call: TRBJ2-7; clone_size: once; d_call: TRBD2; v_call: TRBV4-1; cdr3_nt: TGCGCCAGCAGCCAAGTGCCAAAGACTAGCGGGGCCTCCTACGAGCAGTACTTC; cdr3_aa: CASSQVPKTSGASYEQYF
j_call: TRBJ2-2; clone_size: once; d_call: -; v_call: TRBV15; cdr3_nt: TGTGCCACCAGCAGATCGGCGACAGGTGGTCACACCGGGGAGCTGTTTTTT; cdr3_aa: CATSRSATGGHTGELFF
j_call: TRBJ2-3; clone_size: -; d_call: -; v_call: TRBV7-9; cdr3_nt: TGTGCCAGCAGCTTAGAACTGTACACAGATACGCAGTATTTT; cdr3_aa: CASSLELYTDTQYF
j_call: TRBJ2-5; clone_size: -; d_call: TRBD1; v_call: TRBV7-2; cdr3_nt: TGTGCCAGCAGCTTGGACAGGGGTGAGACCCAGTACTTC; cdr3_aa: CASSLDRGETQYF
j_call: TRBJ2-7; clone_size: -; d_call: -; v_call: TRBV14; cdr3_nt: TGTGCCAGCAGCCAAACCAGAGTCTACGAGCAGTACTTC; cdr3_aa: CASSQTRVYEQYF
j_call: TRBJ2-7; clone_size: -; d_call: TRBD1; v_call: TRBV6-1; cdr3_nt: TGTGCCAGTATAACGGGACAGGGCTCCTACGAGCAGTACTTC; cdr3_aa: CASITGQGSYEQYF
j_call: TRBJ2-7; clone_size: -; d_call: TRBD1; v_call: TRBV2; cdr3_nt: TGTGCCAGCAACGGCGGGCCAGGGGGCTCCTACGAGCAGTACTTC; cdr3_aa: CASNGGPGGSYEQYF
j_call: TRBJ2-1; clone_size: -; d_call: -; v_call: TRBV5-1; cdr3_nt: TGCGCCAGCAGCTTGGGGCGGGCAAGCAAATACAATGAGCAGTTCTTC; cdr3_aa: CASSLGRASKYNEQFF
j_call: TRBJ1-4; clone_size: -; d_call: TRBD1; v_call: TRBV28; cdr3_nt: TGTGCCAGCAGTCAGGGACAGTTTGGAACGGGAAAACTGTTTTTT; cdr3_aa: CASSQGQFGTGKLFF
j_call: TRBJ2-7; clone_size: -; d_call: -; v_call: TRBV7-2; cdr3_nt: TGTGCCAGCAGCGGGGGACTCCAAAGGGAGCAGTACTTC; cdr3_aa: CASSGGLQREQYF
j_call: TRBJ2-1; clone_size: -; d_call: -; v_call: TRBV7-8; cdr3_nt: TGTGCCAGCAGCTCCCCTCGGGGACTCCGTCACGAGCAGTTCTTC; cdr3_aa: CASSSPRGLRHEQFF
j_call: TRBJ1-3; clone_size: -; d_call: -; v_call: TRBV19; cdr3_nt: TGTGCCAGTAGTGCCCTCGACAACTCTGGAAACACCATATATTTT; cdr3_aa: CASSALDNSGNTIYF
j_call: TRBJ1-4; clone_size: -; d_call: TRBD1; v_call: TRBV2; cdr3_nt: TGTGCCAGCAGGGCCGCACAGGGGCTGAATAATGAAAAACTGTTTTTT; cdr3_aa: CASRAAQGLNNEKLFF
j_call: TRBJ2-3; clone_size: -; d_call: -; v_call: TRBV7-9; cdr3_nt: TGTGCCAGCAGCCCAGGGGTACAGCGCACAGATACGCAGTATTTT; cdr3_aa: CASSPGVQRTDTQYF
j_call: TRBJ1-4; clone_size: -; d_call: -; v_call: TRBV19; cdr3_nt: TGTGCCAGTGGGATCAGGCTTGAAAAACTGTTTTTT; cdr3_aa: CASGIRLEKLFF
j_call: TRBJ2-2; clone_size: -; d_call: -; v_call: TRBV9; cdr3_nt: TGTGCCAGCACCCGGGACAACTCGAACACCGGGGAGCTGTTTTTT; cdr3_aa: CASTRDNSNTGELFF
j_call: TRBJ2-3; clone_size: -; d_call: -; v_call: TRBV19; cdr3_nt: TGTGCCAGTAGTACCACAGGGTACCGGGTCGATACGCAGTATTTT; cdr3_aa: CASSTTGYRVDTQYF
j_call: TRBJ2-5; clone_size: -; d_call: TRBD2; v_call: TRBV25-1; cdr3_nt: TGTGCCAGCAGTCAACCGAGCGGGAGCGAGACCCAGTACTTC; cdr3_aa: CASSQPSGSETQYF
j_call: TRBJ2-3; clone_size: -; d_call: -; v_call: TRBV9; cdr3_nt: TGTGCCAGCAGCCCGGGGGGCACAGATACGCAGTATTTT; cdr3_aa: CASSPGGTDTQYF
j_call: TRBJ2-7; clone_size: -; d_call: TRBD2; v_call: TRBV4-1; cdr3_nt: TGCGCCAGCAGCCCGACTAAGATGTCTAGCGGAAAAACCTACGAGCAGTACTTC; cdr3_aa: CASSPTKMSSGKTYEQYF
j_call: TRBJ1-5; clone_size: -; d_call: -; v_call: TRBV28; cdr3_nt: TGTGCCAGCAGTTTCCGACGGAGCAATCAGCCCCAGCATTTT; cdr3_aa: CASSFRRSNQPQHF
j_call: TRBJ2-1; clone_size: -; d_call: -; v_call: TRBV19; cdr3_nt: TGTGCCAGTAGTATCCCCCCCCCAAATGAGCAGTTCTTC; cdr3_aa: CASSIPPPNEQFF
j_call: TRBJ2-7; clone_size: -; d_call: -; v_call: TRBV2; cdr3_nt: TGTGCCAGCAGTAGGGACCTTGACCCCCAGTACTTC; cdr3_aa: CASSRDLDPQYF
j_call: TRBJ2-5; clone_size: -; d_call: TRBD2; v_call: TRBV7-7; cdr3_nt: TGTGCCAGCAGCCACTTCGCGAGCGGGACAGAGACCCAGTACTTC; cdr3_aa: CASSHFASGTETQYF
j_call: TRBJ1-2; clone_size: -; d_call: -; v_call: TRBV2; cdr3_nt: TGTGCCAGCACTGAAAGGACGGGAGCTAACTATGGCTACACCTTC; cdr3_aa: CASTERTGANYGYTF
j_call: TRBJ2-7; clone_size: -; d_call: TRBD2; v_call: TRBV5-4; cdr3_nt: TGTGCCAGCAGCCCTACCGGGACTAGCGGGACCTACGAGCAGTACTTC; cdr3_aa: CASSPTGTSGTYEQYF
j_call: TRBJ2-1; clone_size: -; d_call: -; v_call: TRBV18; cdr3_nt: TGTGCCAGCTCACCTAGGCGGGACCTCTACAATGAGCAGTTCTTC; cdr3_aa: CASSPRRDLYNEQFF
j_call: TRBJ1-6; clone_size: -; d_call: -; v_call: TRBV7-8; cdr3_nt: TGTGCCAGCAGCCGACGACGGGGGGAACCACCCCTCCACTTT; cdr3_aa: CASSRRRGEPPLHF
j_call: TRBJ2-7; clone_size: -; d_call: -; v_call: TRBV5-1; cdr3_nt: TGCGCCAGCAGCCCAAACGATCCTTCGTTATCCTACGAGCAGTACTTC; cdr3_aa: CASSPNDPSLSYEQYF
j_call: TRBJ1-3; clone_size: -; d_call: -; v_call: TRBV28; cdr3_nt: TGTGCCAGCAGTGCGAGTGGAAACACCATATATTTT; cdr3_aa: CASSASGNTIYF
j_call: TRBJ2-1; clone_size: -; d_call: TRBD2; v_call: TRBV4-1; cdr3_nt: TGCGCCAGCAGCCAAGTTTCGGGGGGCAATGAGCAGTTCTTC; cdr3_aa: CASSQVSGGNEQFF